This T cell receptor (beta chain) was sequenced for a study of blood T cell repertoires in COVID-19. Study details: T cells, B-cell-depleted T cells, or PBMCs provided the cDNA or gDNA that served as material.

This CDR3 contains 16 residues. V lost 3 bases to trimming and J lost 11 bases; unmatched junction nucleotides: 11. From germline, CDR1 is LGHDT and CDR2 YNNKEL (reference sequence). Some clones are missing from TCRdb's copy, which holds only in-frame ones; the method was immunoSEQ multiplex PCR. The sample contains about 110,000 clones, roughly 85% of which appear only once. The J gene is TRBJ2-1, the V gene TRBV3-1 (or the pseudogene TRBV3-2), with 12 bases lining up with TRBD2. This clonotype was sampled from a man in his forties with acute or convalescent COVID-19. Sequenced sample: peripheral blood. CDR3 DNA: TGTGCCAGCAGCCAGGGGACTAGCGGGTACACAATACAGCAGTTCTTC. Protein product: CASSQGTSGYTIQQFF.